This is a list of T cell receptor beta chains from one sample in a study of shared clonotypes between healthy human individuals. Data came from immunoSEQ multiplex PCR; TCRdb stores just in-frame clones and leaves some out. This table holds approximately 940,000 clones, around three quarters found once. The sequenced sample consisted of memory CD4+ T cells sorted from blood. The receptor set was obtained from a man aged 18 to 29 in good health. Both conserved end residues are part of each CDR3. Fields, in order: J gene, V gene, clone size, D gene, CDR3 DNA, CDR3 protein. D genes are given only for firm matches. Clone size is stated in some rows and not others, as once, few, many or a class when expanded.

j_gene: TRBJ2-7; v_gene: TRBV9; abundance: -; d_gene: TRBD1; CDR3nt: TGTGCCAGCAGCGTAGCCGGGACAGGGGAATACGAGCAGTACTTC; CDR3aa: CASSVAGTGEYEQYF
j_gene: TRBJ1-3; v_gene: TRBV6-1; abundance: -; d_gene: -; CDR3nt: TGTGCCAGCAGCCCGACAGGCGCCTCTGGAAACACCATATATTTT; CDR3aa: CASSPTGASGNTIYF
j_gene: TRBJ2-7; v_gene: TRBV11-2; abundance: -; d_gene: -; CDR3nt: TGTGCCAGCAGCTTTGGGGCTTCCTACGAGCAGTACTTC; CDR3aa: CASSFGASYEQYF
j_gene: TRBJ2-1; v_gene: TRBV2; abundance: few; d_gene: -; CDR3nt: TGTGCCAGCACTCTACACCCGGGACTCCTCAATGAGCAGTTCTTC; CDR3aa: CASTLHPGLLNEQFF
j_gene: TRBJ2-7; v_gene: TRBV27; abundance: -; d_gene: -; CDR3nt: TGTGCCAGCAGTTTGAGACAGGGAGGCGAGCAGTACTTC; CDR3aa: CASSLRQGGEQYF
j_gene: TRBJ2-3; v_gene: TRBV5-6; abundance: -; d_gene: -; CDR3nt: TGTGCCAGCAGCGGGTCCGGTAGGGCCAGACTCAATACGCAGTATTTT; CDR3aa: CASSGSGRARLNTQYF
j_gene: TRBJ2-7; v_gene: TRBV5-6; abundance: -; d_gene: -; CDR3nt: TGTGCCAGCAGTCACACAATAGGTTGGGATACCTACGAGCAGTACTTC; CDR3aa: CASSHTIGWDTYEQYF
j_gene: TRBJ1-4; v_gene: TRBV4-1; abundance: -; d_gene: TRBD1; CDR3nt: TGCGCCAGCAGCCAACCGGACAGGGGTTACAAACTGTTTTTT; CDR3aa: CASSQPDRGYKLFF
j_gene: TRBJ2-5; v_gene: TRBV27; abundance: -; d_gene: -; CDR3nt: TGTGCCAGCAGCAGCGGGACAGGCGTCCAAGAGACCCAGTACTTC; CDR3aa: CASSSGTGVQETQYF
j_gene: TRBJ2-7; v_gene: TRBV6-5; abundance: -; d_gene: TRBD2; CDR3nt: TGTGCCAGCAAGGGACTAGCGGGAAAGGGCGAGCAGTACTTC; CDR3aa: CASKGLAGKGEQYF
j_gene: TRBJ1-1; v_gene: TRBV7-9; abundance: few; d_gene: -; CDR3nt: TGTGCCAGCAGCTCGTACACTGAAGCTTTCTTT; CDR3aa: CASSSYTEAFF
j_gene: TRBJ2-5; v_gene: TRBV5-1; abundance: -; d_gene: -; CDR3nt: TGCGCCAGCAGCTTAAGGATGGCCCAAGCCAATTGGGAGACCCAGTACTTC; CDR3aa: CASSLRMAQANWETQYF
j_gene: TRBJ2-5; v_gene: TRBV10-2; abundance: -; d_gene: -; CDR3nt: TGCGCCAGCAGTGAACAGGGAAGTACCCAGTACTTC; CDR3aa: CASSEQGSTQYF
j_gene: TRBJ2-2; v_gene: TRBV10-3; abundance: -; d_gene: TRBD2; CDR3nt: TGTGCCATCAGTGAGTACACTAGCGGGAGGAGTTCGGGGGAGCTGTTTTTT; CDR3aa: CAISEYTSGRSSGELFF
j_gene: TRBJ1-1; v_gene: TRBV20-1; abundance: -; d_gene: -; CDR3nt: TGCAGTGCCCCCCGAAACACTGAAGCTTTCTTT; CDR3aa: CSAPRNTEAFF
j_gene: TRBJ1-6; v_gene: TRBV5-1; abundance: -; d_gene: -; CDR3nt: TGCGCCAGCAGCTTGGTGACAGATCAATCACCCCTCCACTTT; CDR3aa: CASSLVTDQSPLHF
j_gene: TRBJ1-6; v_gene: TRBV28; abundance: few; d_gene: -; CDR3nt: TGTGCCAGCACGGGGGATCTACGGTCACCCCTCCACTTT; CDR3aa: CASTGDLRSPLHF
j_gene: TRBJ2-4; v_gene: TRBV19; abundance: -; d_gene: -; CDR3nt: TGTGCCAGTAGTAGGGGACTAGCCAAAAACATTCAGTACTTC; CDR3aa: CASSRGLAKNIQYF
j_gene: TRBJ2-7; v_gene: TRBV18; abundance: -; d_gene: TRBD1; CDR3nt: TGTGCCAGCTCCAAACCGGGACAGGGTACCTACGAGCAGTACTTC; CDR3aa: CASSKPGQGTYEQYF
j_gene: TRBJ2-1; v_gene: TRBV11-3; abundance: -; d_gene: -; CDR3nt: TGTGCCAGCAGCCGACGTTTAGGGCAATCATACAATGAGCAGTTCTTC; CDR3aa: CASSRRLGQSYNEQFF
j_gene: TRBJ1-5; v_gene: TRBV19; abundance: few; d_gene: TRBD1; CDR3nt: TGTGCCAGTAAGGAGACAGGGCTTTATAGCAATCAGCCCCAGCATTTT; CDR3aa: CASKETGLYSNQPQHF
j_gene: TRBJ1-6; v_gene: TRBV6-1; abundance: -; d_gene: TRBD1; CDR3nt: TGTGCCAGCAGTGCATGGACAGGGACCTCACCCCTCCACTTT; CDR3aa: CASSAWTGTSPLHF
j_gene: TRBJ2-7; v_gene: TRBV10-3; abundance: -; d_gene: -; CDR3nt: TGTGCCATCAGTGATTTGGGTATCTCCTACGAGCAGTACTTC; CDR3aa: CAISDLGISYEQYF
j_gene: TRBJ2-3; v_gene: TRBV15; abundance: -; d_gene: -; CDR3nt: TGTGCCACCAGCAGAGCCCTAGCAGCAGATACGCAGTATTTT; CDR3aa: CATSRALAADTQYF